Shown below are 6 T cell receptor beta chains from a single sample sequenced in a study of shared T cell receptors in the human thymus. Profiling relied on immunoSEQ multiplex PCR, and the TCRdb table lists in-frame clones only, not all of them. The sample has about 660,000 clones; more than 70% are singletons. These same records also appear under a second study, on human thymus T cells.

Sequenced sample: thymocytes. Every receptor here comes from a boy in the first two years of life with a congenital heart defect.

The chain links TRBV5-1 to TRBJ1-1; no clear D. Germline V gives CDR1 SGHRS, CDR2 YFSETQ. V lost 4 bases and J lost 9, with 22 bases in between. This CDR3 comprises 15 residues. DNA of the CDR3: TGCGCCAGCAGCCCCAGATGGGCGGGATTAAGTAAAGCTTTCTTT. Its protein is CASSPRWAGLSKAFF. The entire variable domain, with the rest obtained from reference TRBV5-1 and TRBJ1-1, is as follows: KAGVTQTPRYLIKTRGQQVTLSCSPISGHRSVSWYQQTPGQGLQFLFEYFSETQRNKGNFPGRFSGRQFSNSRSEMNVSTLELGDSALYLCASSPRWAGLSKAFFGQGTRLTVV.

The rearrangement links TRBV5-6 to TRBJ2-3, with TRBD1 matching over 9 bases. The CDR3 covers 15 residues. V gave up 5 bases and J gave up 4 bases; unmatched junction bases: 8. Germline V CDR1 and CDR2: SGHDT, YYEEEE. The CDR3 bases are TGTGCCAGCAGAATGTACAGGGGGCACTCAGATACGCAGTATTTT. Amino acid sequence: CASRMYRGHSDTQYF.

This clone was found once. In nucleotides, the CDR3 is TGTGCCAGTAGTATTACGGACAGGTCTTCACCCCTCCACTTT. Its translation: CASSITDRSSPLHF. The gene calls are TRBV19 and TRBJ1-6, with 7 bases matching TRBD1. This CDR3 has 14 amino acids. CDR1 is LNHDA, CDR2 SQIVND, per germline (reference sequence). V lost 3 bases and J lost 9; bases outside the gene matches: 5.

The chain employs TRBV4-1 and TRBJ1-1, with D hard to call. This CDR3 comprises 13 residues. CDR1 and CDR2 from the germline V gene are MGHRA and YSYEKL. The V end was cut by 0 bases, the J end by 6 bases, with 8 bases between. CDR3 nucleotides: TGCGCCAGCAGCCAAGAGATTTCAGCTGAAGCTTTCTTT. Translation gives CASSQEISAEAFF.

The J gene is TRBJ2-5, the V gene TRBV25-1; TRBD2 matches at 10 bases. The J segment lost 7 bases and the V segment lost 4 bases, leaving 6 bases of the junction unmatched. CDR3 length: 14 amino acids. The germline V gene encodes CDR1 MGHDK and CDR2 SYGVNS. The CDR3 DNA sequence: TGTGCCAGCAGTGTGCTAGCGGGAGAATGGACCCAGTACTTC. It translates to CASSVLAGEWTQYF.

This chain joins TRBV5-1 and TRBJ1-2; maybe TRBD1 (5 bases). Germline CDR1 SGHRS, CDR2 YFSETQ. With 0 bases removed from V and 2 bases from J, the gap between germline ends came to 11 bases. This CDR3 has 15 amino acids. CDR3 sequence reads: CASSLDTGENYGYTF. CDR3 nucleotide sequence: TGCGCCAGCAGCTTGGATACAGGAGAAAACTATGGCTACACCTTC.